This T cell receptor beta chain was sequenced during a study of cytomegalovirus exposure and HLA in healthy donors. General study points: Later analysis reportedly placed an Asian-associated ancestry cluster below the roughly 680-donor mean in N-insertions. For TCR beta chains, V- and J-gene trimming was later linked to a missense DCLRE1C variant.

The count of this clone is one. Its antigen is not identified. The junction had 6 bases not matched to a gene; V was cut back by 4 bases and J by 4 bases. This CDR3 comprises 15 residues. In germline, CDR1 is MNHEY, CDR2 SMNVEV (reference sequence). The PCR employed 60 Vbeta primers together with 13 Jbeta primers. Clones were sequenced by immunoSEQ multiplex PCR, and TCRdb holds only the in-frame ones, with some missing. The table shows 100,000 to 120,000 clones, with around 83% occurring only once. This chain connects TRBV27 to TRBJ2-3; 9 bases fit TRBD1. The specimen sequenced was PBMCs. This receptor was identified in a woman aged 55 to 70 in good health and CMV-seropositive. In DNA, the CDR3 is TGTGCCAGCAGTTCCTTGGGACAGGGAGCAGATACGCAGTATTTT. This sequence encodes CASSSLGQGADTQYF.